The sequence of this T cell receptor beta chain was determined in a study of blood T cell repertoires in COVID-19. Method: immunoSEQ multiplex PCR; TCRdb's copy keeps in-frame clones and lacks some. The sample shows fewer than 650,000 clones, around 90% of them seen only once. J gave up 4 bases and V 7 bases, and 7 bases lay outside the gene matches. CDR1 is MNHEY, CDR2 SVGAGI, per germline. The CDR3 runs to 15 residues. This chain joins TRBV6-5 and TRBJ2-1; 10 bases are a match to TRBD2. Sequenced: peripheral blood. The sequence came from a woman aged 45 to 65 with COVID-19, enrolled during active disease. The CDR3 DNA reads TGTGCCAGCAAACTTAGCGGGGGGATTTACAATGAGCAGTTCTTC. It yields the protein CASKLSGGIYNEQFF.